The following is a T cell receptor (beta chain) sequence with its context. These data originate in a study of shared clonotypes between healthy human individuals. How the authors handled the data: ImmunoSEQ yielded junction-only sequences lacking quality scores, so filtering differed. Sequenced by immunoSEQ multiplex PCR; TCRdb stores in-frame clones only, minus some. V and J calls and clone size are given by that table; D and trimming were obtained from the DNA. The data hold some 2,100,000 clones, with under 95% observed a single time. Positive CCR7 selection of CD45RO-negative cells yielded the naive CD8 cells, and terminally differentiated effector memory CD45RA+ cells were excluded. This clonotype originated in a young man in good health. Some clones in this sample may be carry-over from other donors' samples. The sample comprised naive CD8+ T cells from PBMCs.

The CDR3 DNA follows: TGTGCCAGCAGCTTTCGGACAGAAAACTATGGCTACACCTTC. Protein product: CASSFRTENYGYTF. V gene TRBV4-2 combines with J gene TRBJ1-2; a weak D match, TRBD1 (6 bases). V was cut by 5 bases and J by 2 bases, with 12 bases left in between. Germline loops: CDR1 LGHNA, CDR2 YNFKEQ. The CDR3 is 14 amino acids.